The rows below give T cell receptor beta chains drawn from one sample of a study of early T cells in non-severe SARS-CoV-2 infection. TCRdb independently ran MiXCR on the 5' RACE reads; one entry per CDR3 protein. The sample consists of tens of thousands of distinct CDR3 sequences, approximately 6.1% of them appearing once. Sequenced input: whole blood. These receptors were obtained from an adult who was a healthcare worker with PCR-confirmed SARS-CoV-2 infection or an uninfected control (not recorded which). CDR3s leave out the opening cysteine and the closing phenylalanine or tryptophan.

V gene	CDR3 length	J gene	CDR3 protein
TRBV19	15	TRBJ1-2	ASSIPGQGLSGYGYT
TRBV7-9	12	TRBJ2-5	ASSLYSDEETQY
TRBV28	13	TRBJ2-1	ASSFSSGIGGEQF
TRBV6-6	12	TRBJ2-3	ASSYSPGTDTQY
TRBV6-5	13	TRBJ2-1	ASRVADSSYNEQF
TRBV5-1	13	TRBJ1-1	ASSLSLDLNTEAF
TRBV28	12	TRBJ2-1	ASSLLSEYNEQF
TRBV7-6	11	TRBJ1-5	ASSMGVDQPQH
TRBV18	11	TRBJ2-7	ASSPGRSYEQY
TRBV20-1	10	TRBJ2-5	SASDSQETQY
TRBV5-4	11	TRBJ2-7	ASSLIGTGEQY
TRBV7-3	13	TRBJ2-1	ASSVRTASYNEQF
TRBV5-1	11	TRBJ1-1	ASSLVGRTEAF
TRBV30	10	TRBJ2-7	AWRRSSYEQY
TRBV7-2	17	TRBJ2-3	ASSRRGPGAALNTDTQY
TRBV15	11	TRBJ2-7	ATSRERTYEQY
TRBV7-9	12	TRBJ1-4	ASSLASGGEKLF
TRBV7-9	11	TRBJ1-1	ASSTRRGTEAF
TRBV7-8	11	TRBJ2-1	ASLFTGGNEQF
TRBV6-1	12	TRBJ2-1	ASSDRGEHNEQF
TRBV6-5	12	TRBJ1-6	ASTRGDYNSPLH
TRBV19	13	TRBJ1-5	ASSIQGKGNQPQH
TRBV5-1	14	TRBJ2-3	ASSTVNGAGTDTQY
TRBV7-8	15	TRBJ2-5	ASSPGMTSQQRETQY
TRBV20-1	13	TRBJ2-5	SALPGTGAQETQY
TRBV3-1	10	TRBJ2-1	ASSRNPGEQF
TRBV20-1	14	TRBJ1-5	SASPLVTNSNQPQH
TRBV10-3	11	TRBJ1-2	AISEDRGYGYT
TRBV27	15	TRBJ2-6	ATGEDQALEGANVLT
TRBV2	13	TRBJ2-3	ASSVTRTSGDTQY
TRBV20-1	13	TRBJ2-6	SATFDNSGANVLT
TRBV5-1	14	TRBJ2-1	ASSLLTDPSYNEQF
TRBV7-8	13	TRBJ1-2	ASSPGQGAMLGYT
TRBV3-1	10	TRBJ1-5	ASSQSGRPQH
TRBV12-3/TRBV12-4	12	TRBJ2-7	ASSFTGGGSQQY
TRBV10-2	13	TRBJ1-1	ASTYVGAGATEAF
TRBV5-1	10	TRBJ2-7	ASSFGGYEQY
TRBV27	14	TRBJ1-4	ASSPPPGATNEKLF
TRBV9	12	TRBJ2-7	ASSAGDSNYEQY
TRBV28	14	TRBJ1-3	ASSPRGERSGNTIY
TRBV27	13	TRBJ2-7	ASSLRSPGANEQY
TRBV7-8	14	TRBJ2-3	ASSLALAGGKDTQY
TRBV6-2/TRBV6-3	14	TRBJ1-5	ATSPGQAGGDQPQH
TRBV11-2	12	TRBJ1-2	ASSSILGGHGYT
TRBV28	14	TRBJ1-6	ASSLLAGMGGSPLH
TRBV12-3/TRBV12-4	10	TRBJ1-5	ASSLSDQPQH
TRBV7-6	10	TRBJ2-1	ASSPLGIEQF
TRBV11-2	14	TRBJ2-1	ASSSPTRTSYNEQF
TRBV27	12	TRBJ2-1	ASFSGTGSLEQF
TRBV5-5	14	TRBJ2-1	ASSFELAGEYNEQF
TRBV12-5	13	TRBJ2-1	ASGLVLAGASEQF
TRBV20-1	14	TRBJ2-7	SASTGTSGRPYEQY
TRBV12-3/TRBV12-4	9	TRBJ2-1	ASSFDNEQF
TRBV20-1	15	TRBJ2-7	SAVRASGSFFSYEQY
TRBV11-2	15	TRBJ2-2	ASSYTWGTSYTGELF
TRBV4-1	12	TRBJ1-2	ASSQDRGIGGYT
TRBV3-1	13	TRBJ2-1	ASSQGAGTKKWQF
TRBV6-6	12	TRBJ2-7	ASSLLQESYEQY
TRBV7-9	13	TRBJ2-1	ASSTPTGSYNEQF
TRBV28	9	TRBJ2-7	ASHDEPSVY